This T cell receptor (beta chain) is drawn from a study of blood T cell repertoires in COVID-19. The CDR3 has 11 residues. CDR1 and CDR2 from the germline V gene are DFQATT and SNEGSKA (reference sequence). Participants, about 18 to 95 years old, spanned about two dozen US areas. Donors in Cohort 3 counted as recovered after two negative PCRs, clearance, or symptom resolution. Study processing details: Amplification of reference gene primers was used by the study to estimate nucleated cell counts. Assay used: immunoSEQ multiplex PCR; TCRdb lists only in-frame clones, some missing. V and J calls plus clone size are reproduced from that table; the DNA served to infer D and trimming. Altogether about 180,000 clones are present, around 88% being singletons, with the ten largest covering 8% to 10%.

The chain recombines TRBV20-1 with TRBJ2-7, with D maybe TRBD2 (6 bases). The receptor was isolated from a woman aged 30 to 39 who had recovered from COVID-19. The specimen sequenced was PBMCs or T cells enriched from blood (not recorded which). CDR3 sequence: CRPSVSYEQYF. The CDR3 DNA reads TGCAGACCTAGCGTTTCCTACGAGCAGTACTTC.